Listed below are T cell receptor beta chains from one sample, sequenced in a study of PD-L1 blockade in urothelial cancer. Sequencing was performed with immunoSEQ multiplex PCR; in TCRdb, only in-frame clones are kept and a portion is missing. The data contain 25,000 to 35,000 clones, over 60% of them singletons. Material: PBMCs, obtained around atezolizumab (anti-PD-L1) treatment. All receptors come from a man aged 65-85 years with urothelial cancer. Both conserved end residues are part of each CDR3. Fields, in order: CDR3 length, D gene, clone size, V gene, J gene, CDR3 DNA, CDR3 protein. D genes are given only for firm matches. Not every row has a clone size; where given, it reads once, few, many or a size class.

>12|TRBD1|-|TRBV7-2|TRBJ2-1
TGTGCCAGCAGCCCCACAGGGGTCAAACAGTTCTTC
CASSPTGVKQFF
>17|-|-|TRBV28|TRBJ1-2
TGTGCCAGCAGTTTAGCGGGGGCATCCCCTTCTAACTATGGCTACACCTTC
CASSLAGASPSNYGYTF
>15|TRBD2|few|TRBV7-2|TRBJ2-1
TGTGCCAGCAGCTCCCCGGGACTAGCGGGCAATGAGCAGTTCTTC
CASSSPGLAGNEQFF
>18|-|-|TRBV1|TRBJ2-1
TGCACCAGCAGCCAACACGGGACTAGCGGGGGGTCCCACAATGAGCAGTTCTTC
CTSSQHGTSGGSHNEQFF
>16|TRBD2|-|TRBV7-3|TRBJ2-1
TGTGCCAGCAGCTTAAATGCGGCGGGAGGGTACAATGAGCAGTTCTTC
CASSLNAAGGYNEQFF
>20|-|-|TRBV12-5|TRBJ2-1
TGTGCTAGTGGTATCCCGGCTAGCGCCCAACTCATTGGCTCCTACAATGAGCAGTTCTTC
CASGIPASAQLIGSYNEQFF
>12|-|-|TRBV7-3|TRBJ2-3
TGTGCCAGCAGCTCCCGCGAGGGGGCGCAGTATTTT
CASSSREGAQYF
>13|-|-|TRBV6-4|TRBJ1-5
TGTGCCAGCAGTGACCCTAATAATCAGCCCCAGCATTTT
CASSDPNNQPQHF
>16|-|-|TRBV12-5|TRBJ2-7
TGTGCTAGTGGTTTCCCCCAAGGGGGAGGGATCTACGAGCAGTACTTC
CASGFPQGGGIYEQYF
>13|TRBD1|-|TRBV11-2|TRBJ1-2
TGTGCCAGCAGCCCCGGGACAGGCCCTCTCTACACCTTC
CASSPGTGPLYTF
>13|TRBD1|-|TRBV9|TRBJ2-5
TGTGCCAGCAGCCCAAACAGGGGAGAGACCCAGTACTTC
CASSPNRGETQYF
>14|-|-|TRBV19|TRBJ1-5
TGTGCCAGTAGTCCTACGTTCGGGATTCAGCCCCAGCATTTT
CASSPTFGIQPQHF
>12|TRBD2|-|TRBV5-1|TRBJ2-5
TGCGCCAGCAGCTTGTCGGGGGGGACCCAGTACTTC
CASSLSGGTQYF
>16|TRBD1|-|TRBV25-1|TRBJ1-1
TGTGCCAGCAGTAAACACGACGGGACAGGGGGCACTGAAGCTTTCTTT
CASSKHDGTGGTEAFF
>16|-|few|TRBV5-4|TRBJ1-3
TGTGCCAGCAGCAAAGGGACACCGAGCTCTGGAAACACCATATATTTT
CASSKGTPSSGNTIYF